This T cell receptor beta chain was sequenced for a study of T cell responses to AZD1222 COVID-19 vaccine (dated by TCRdb to 2020 to 2023). General notes on the study: AZD1222 recipients with second doses at about 4 weeks or about 12 weeks were pooled, because spike-specific TCR depth and breadth did not differ between schedules. TCR sequencing covered roughly 230 trial participants: about 210 given two doses of AZD1222 and 26 given two doses of MenACWY control vaccine. Trial participants were enrolled by age into 18-55, 56-69 and 70-plus year subgroups, with about 150, 28 and 57 TCR-sequenced participants respectively. General findings and caveats noted by the study authors: Participants were mostly white British and included more females than males, and it was suggested by the authors that clonal diversity may have been underestimated. Reportedly, almost half of the unique spike-specific TCRs recognized epitopes lying outside the regions that are mutated in the B.1.351 and B.1.1.7 variants. CD4 TCRs associated with the vaccine covered the entire spike protein, and the dominant responses were in regions 160-218 and 743-854. No day 14 peak-response samples were available, so repertoires were characterized only after the peak T cell response. The 56-69-year group was small, and its depth increase did not reach significance, likely because of low power. A significant rise in spike-specific TCR breadth and depth was observed after two AZD1222 doses relative to day 0 and relative to MenACWY recipients. Conclusions about previously exposed vaccinees are limited, since just a handful of AZD1222 recipients were seropositive for SARS-CoV-2 at baseline.

The intended sense of this specimen's time point label: baseline before first vaccination. Samples from vaccinated people were obtained from the UK trials COV001 and COV002, which included a single-blind randomized controlled phase 2/3 trial of AZD1222 (ChAdOx1 nCoV-19) in healthy adults. For TCRbeta chain sequencing, PBMC samples were collected from trial participants at day 0 and at day 28 after the second dose. A note on this clone: It lacks a known antigen. No qualities accompany the bases; no much larger clone lies one base away.

The CDR3 regions of human TCRbeta chains were analyzed by immunosequencing. Concerning the study's data processing: TCRs in the repertoires were matched against a reference library of SARS-CoV-2-specific TCRs that had been generated with the MIRA antigen-specificity platform. Breadth meant the fraction of unique TCRs that were SARS-CoV-2-associated, whereas depth meant the fraction of total T cells that were SARS-CoV-2-associated. Using the MIRA data, each spike-specific TCR was mapped to the spike region that the TCR reacts to and placed in a CD4 or CD8 class. Log10-transformed breadth and depth values were compared by one-way ANOVA with Sidak's multiple comparisons tests. In TCRdb, the immuneACCESS table is reduced to in-frame sequences with V and J assigned. These tables do not hold every clone; where another copy was compared, an unresolved V gene accounts for under half, and the others remain unexplained. That table furnishes V, J and clone size, whereas the DNA furnished D and trimming. In all, the sample holds more than 95,000 clones, and approximately 92% of those were seen once. 1.1% of the sample rests with the top ten.

Relative to germline, V is missing 7 bases and J is missing 7 bases, with 6 bases of the junction outside any gene match. For CDR1 and CDR2, the germline V gene (reference sequence) lists LNHDA and SQIVND. The CDR3 has 14 amino acids, counting the end cysteine and phenylalanine. Left in the record is the CDR3 DNA by itself, 42 bases read in frame from the first base. This clonotype was obtained from an adult in good health. Specimen: peripheral blood, collected on day 0 of AZD1222 vaccination. The receptor chain draws on TRBV19 and TRBJ1-6, and TRBD1 aligns with 8 junction nucleotides. The DNA sequence is TGTGCCAGTAAGGCCAGACAGGGGAATTCACCCCTCCACTTT. Its product reads: CASKARQGNSPLHF.